This section outlines one TCR beta chain sequence together with its context. Repertoires were generated with immunoSEQ multiplex PCR, while TCRdb's copy carries only in-frame clones and drops some. The sample holds about 170,000 clones, about 91% seen once. This entry comes from a study of control samples from healthy donors and cancer patients. Between the trimmed V and J ends, which lost 6 bases and 12 bases, there was a span of 27 bases. This CDR3 spans 16 amino acids. CDR1 is SGDLS and CDR2 is YYNGEE in the germline V gene. J is TRBJ1-4 and V is TRBV9; D possibly corresponds to TRBD1 (5 bases). The receptor's source is a woman aged 25 to 39 in good health. Sample: blood. The CDR3 region has the DNA TGTGCCAGCACTCTCCCGAGGTGGGGCCAGTGTTGGGAACTGTTTTTT. Translating gives CASTLPRWGQCWELFF.